This T cell receptor (beta chain) was observed in a study of T cells in women clearing cervical HPV infection (dated by TCRdb to between 2018 and 2020). About the investigation overall: The cases were 25 or so women with histologically confirmed HPV16-related CIN3 or worse, and 2 of these cases were invasive cancers. HLA typing was available for only a few women, so HLA type could not be excluded as a confounder. The parent cohort enrolled about 10,000 women aged 18 or older in Guanacaste, Costa Rica, in 1993 to 1994 and followed the women for less than nine years. The controls were 25 or so women whose single incident HPV16 infection cleared within 12 months with no development of precancer or cancer. Cases and controls were matched on year of sample collection and on age within five years. Blood from cases was collected at the visit at which the lesion was first identified, whereas blood from controls was collected once infection was no longer detected. Median age was 34 years in cases versus approximately 37 in controls, and baseline characteristics did not differ significantly. For cases, the median interval between lesion detection and blood sampling was about 160 days, with an interquartile range of roughly 80 to 200 days. An exploratory proof-of-principle case-control study, nested within the Guanacaste HPV Natural History Study in Costa Rica, was conducted to compare TCR repertoires across cervical HPV16 outcomes. Five blinded duplicates per group were added as quality controls, so that approximately 60 samples were obtained: some 50 participants and 10 replicates.

As for this clone: The antigen it recognizes is unknown. An end of the junction differs from the germline gene, which may be a read error. Read data end 3 residues before the CDR3 end; the end is taken from the germline J gene.

What the research found in general, with its limitations: Random forest classifiers combining richness and V gene abundances distinguished cases from controls with an estimated AUC of approximately 0.83. CIN3+ cases had significantly higher TCR repertoire richness than controls across sequencing depths, but evenness did not differ between the groups. Because T-cell numbers per sample were unknown, differences in richness could reflect varying T-cell content rather than repertoire biology. The cross-sectional design could not show whether associations preceded infection or resulted from it; effector/memory subsets and HPV-specific T cells were not isolated. Cases had lower TRBV6-7 relative abundance than controls (around 0.11% versus 0.15%; Bonferroni P = 0.0008).

Every participant had a single incident cervical HPV16 infection, and women with prevalent HPV16 infections were excluded. Cervical HPV DNA was detected with MY09/MY11 PCR, and genotyping was done by dot-blot hybridization. Around 14 mL of heparinized blood was centrifuged, after which the buffy coat was aliquoted, frozen at -30 degrees C, and then stored at -80 degrees C. QIAGEN kits were used to extract genomic DNA from buffy coat specimens. TCR beta CDR3 regions were amplified by multiplex PCR from an average of around 1,200 ng genomic DNA per sample using the immunoSEQ assay. The assay corrected primer bias using a complete synthetic TCR repertoire to establish an amplification baseline. Amplicons were sequenced on the Illumina platform. Regarding the original processing steps: Sequence errors were corrected by clustering with frequency ratios and a modified nearest-neighbor algorithm, and the sequences were then analyzed in the immunoSEQ Analyzer using IMGT gene definitions. TCR richness and evenness were averaged over 20 rarefaction repeats at each rarefaction depth, excluding samples with fewer sequences than the depth. Wilcoxon rank sum tests with FDR correction were used to compare relative abundances of V, D and J genes between the groups. An intraclass correlation of about 96% for TCR richness and an average of around 71% across 66 gene segments were obtained from the blinded duplicates. Drawn from immuneACCESS, this table holds only the in-frame rearrangements with V and J called that TCRdb kept. Clones are partly lost; checked studies trace under half to an unresolved V gene and leave the rest unexplained. V and J calls and clone size are copied from that table; D and trimming were computed from the DNA. Per the sample table, the count is roughly 20,000 clones. The ten largest make up 5.2% of the sample.

According to the germline V gene, CDR1 reads LGHNA and CDR2 reads YNFKEQ. Taken from cysteine to phenylalanine, the CDR3 has 15 residues. The DNA shown is the part of the CDR3 that was read: 36 bases, in frame from base 1. The sequence was obtained from a woman aged 18 to 69 with a cervical HPV16 infection that either progressed to CIN3+ or cleared (not recorded which). The sample consisted of blood buffy coat. Recombination linked TRBV4-2 to TRBJ1-2; 10 junctional bases match TRBD1. The CDR3 region: CASSQAPGTGDGYTF. The CDR3 bases that were read are TGCGCCAGCAGCCAGGCCCCCGGGACAGGGGACGGC.